The T cell receptor (beta chain) under discussion was sequenced for a study of T cell responses to AZD1222 COVID-19 vaccine. Sequencing was performed with immunoSEQ multiplex PCR; in TCRdb, only in-frame clones are kept and a portion is missing. The data contain about 180,000 clones, about 89% of them singletons. The sequencing here drew on peripheral blood, taken on day 0 of AZD1222 vaccination. The source is an adult in good health.

The CDR3, as DNA: TGTGCCAGCAGCTTGGCCGGGACAACGTATGGCTACACCTTC. Translation gives CASSLAGTTYGYTF. The rearrangement links TRBV7-8 to TRBJ1-2; maybe TRBD1 (6 bases). The CDR3 extends over 14 amino acids. Trimming took off 3 bases at V and 5 bases at J, with 13 bases between the two ends. The germline gives CDR1 SGHVS, CDR2 FQNEAQ. The full variable domain, rest sourced from reference TRBV7-8 and TRBJ1-2, is GAGVSQSPRYKVAKRGQDVALRCDPISGHVSLFWYQQALGQGPEFLTYFQNEAQLDKSGLPSDRFFAERPEGSVSTLKIQRTQQEDSAVYLCASSLAGTTYGYTFGSGTRLTVV.